This TCR beta chain was captured by sequencing in a study of shared T cell receptors in the human thymus. This CDR3 comprises 15 residues. CDR1 SGHRS and CDR2 YFSETQ come from the germline V gene. The V gene end was trimmed by 1 base and the J gene end by 6 bases; junction bases not matched to a gene: 8. Libraries were prepared by immunoSEQ multiplex PCR; TCRdb keeps only in-frame clonotypes and omits some of them. The repertoire holds about 660,000 clones, with 80% to 90% as singletons. The same sample was also used in a study of human thymus T cells. Per that study: Across thymic and blood repertoires, the usage of V and J genes appeared to be biased.

Material for sequencing was thymocytes. The receptor's source is a boy under two years old with a congenital heart defect. This chain connects TRBV5-1 to TRBJ1-2, with 8 bases lining up with TRBD1. This CDR3 reads CASSLRGTGRNGYTF. The CDR3 region has the DNA TGCGCCAGCAGCTTGAGAGGGACAGGAAGGAATGGCTACACCTTC.